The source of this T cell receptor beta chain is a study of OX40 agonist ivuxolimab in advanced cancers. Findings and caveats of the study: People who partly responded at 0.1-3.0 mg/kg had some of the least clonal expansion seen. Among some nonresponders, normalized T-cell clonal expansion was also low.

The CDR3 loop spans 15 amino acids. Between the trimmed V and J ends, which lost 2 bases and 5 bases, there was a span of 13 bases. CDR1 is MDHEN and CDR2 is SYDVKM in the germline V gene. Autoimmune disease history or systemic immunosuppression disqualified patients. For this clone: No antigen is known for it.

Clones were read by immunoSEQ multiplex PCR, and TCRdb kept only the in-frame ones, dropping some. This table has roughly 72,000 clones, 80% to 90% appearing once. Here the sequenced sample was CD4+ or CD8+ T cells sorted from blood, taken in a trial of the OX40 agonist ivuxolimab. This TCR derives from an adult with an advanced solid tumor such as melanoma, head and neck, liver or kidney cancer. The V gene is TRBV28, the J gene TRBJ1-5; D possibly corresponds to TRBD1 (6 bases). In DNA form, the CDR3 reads TGTGCCAGCAGTTTAGTCAGCAGGGGAGATCAGCCCCAGCATTTT. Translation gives CASSLVSRGDQPQHF.